The text below deals with one T cell receptor beta chain. TCRdb's copy holds only in-frame clones and misses some; the assay was immunoSEQ multiplex PCR. The repertoire holds approximately 70,000 clones, with roughly 93% as singletons. Germline V gene sequence: CDR1 MGHRA, CDR2 YSYEKL. J was trimmed by 2 bases and V by 3 bases; bases with no gene match: 0. CDR3 size: 14 residues. Specimen: PBMCs. The chain uses TRBV4-1 and TRBJ2-5; 10 nucleotides line up with TRBD1. The sequence derives from a man aged 40-49 years with rheumatoid arthritis. This chain's CDR3 is CASSQDRGQETQYF. The CDR3, as DNA: TGCGCCAGCAGCCAGGACAGGGGGCAAGAGACCCAGTACTTC.